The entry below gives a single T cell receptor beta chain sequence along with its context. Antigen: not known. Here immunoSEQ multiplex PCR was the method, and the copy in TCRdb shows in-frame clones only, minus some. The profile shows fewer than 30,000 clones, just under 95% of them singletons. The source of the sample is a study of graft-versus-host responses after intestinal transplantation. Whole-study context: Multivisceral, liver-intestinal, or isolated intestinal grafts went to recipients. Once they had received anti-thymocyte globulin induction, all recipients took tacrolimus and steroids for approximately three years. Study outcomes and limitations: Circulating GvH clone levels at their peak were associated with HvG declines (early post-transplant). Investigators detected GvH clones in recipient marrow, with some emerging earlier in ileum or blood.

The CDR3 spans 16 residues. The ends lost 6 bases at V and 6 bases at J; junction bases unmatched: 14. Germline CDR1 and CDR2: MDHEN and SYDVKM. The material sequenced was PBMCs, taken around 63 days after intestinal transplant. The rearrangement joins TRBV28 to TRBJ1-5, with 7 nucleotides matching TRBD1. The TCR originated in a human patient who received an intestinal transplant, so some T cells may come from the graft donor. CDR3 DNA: TGTGCCAGCAGCTCCCCGGTAAGGACAGGCGGTCAGCCCCAGCATTTT. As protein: CASSSPVRTGGQPQHF.